The 28 T cell receptor beta chains listed next were all sequenced from one sample in a study of Tregs in tolerant kidney transplant recipients. Only in-frame clones appear in the TCRdb table, and some are missing; sequencing was by immunoSEQ multiplex PCR. The sample gives over 50,000 clones, around 85% of which show up once; about 2.1% is in the top ten. The starting material was Tregs from blood, obtained before the transplant. The source is a human donor who received a combined kidney and bone marrow transplant.

The chain couples TRBV28 to TRBJ1-1, with D unresolved. The V end was cut by 1 base, the J end by 3 bases, with 15 bases between. Germline V gene data show CDR1 as MDHEN and CDR2 as SYDVKM. The CDR3 runs 16 residues. The CDR3 sequence is CASSLFIGSRDTEAFF. For the CDR3, the DNA is TGTGCCAGCAGTTTATTCATAGGGTCTCGGGACACTGAAGCTTTCTTT.

V and J are TRBV6-6 and TRBJ2-7; TRBD2 aligns across 10 bases. Trimming took 6 bases from V and 2 from J; bases not matched to a gene: 4. The V gene's germline CDR1 is MNHNY and CDR2 SVGAGI (reference sequence). This CDR3 has 14 amino acids. Here the CDR3 reads CASRSSGGPYEQYF. CDR3 in DNA: TGTGCCAGCAGGTCTAGCGGGGGCCCCTACGAGCAGTACTTC.

The chain couples TRBV2 to TRBJ2-7, with 8 bases identical to TRBD1. Germline-derived CDR1 and CDR2 are SNHLY and FYNNEI. This CDR3 is built from 15 residues. The J segment lost 7 bases and the V segment lost 6 bases, leaving 14 bases of the junction unmatched. Written as DNA, the CDR3 is TGTGCCAGCAGCTACCCCGACAGGGGCGAGGGAGAGCAGTACTTC. Translation gives CASSYPDRGEGEQYF.

The chain's CDR3 is CASAPGTGDDEQFF. CDR3 nucleotide sequence: TGTGCCTCTGCCCCCGGGACAGGGGACGATGAGCAGTTCTTC. This chain joins TRBV30 and TRBJ2-1; 10 nucleotides line up with TRBD1. The germline gives CDR1 GTSNPN, CDR2 SVGIG (reference sequence). The CDR3 extends over 14 amino acids. After removal of 7 bases from V and 8 bases from J, the junction contained 11 bases not matched to a gene.

The chain joins TRBV6-5 to TRBJ2-3, with D perhaps TRBD2 (5 bases). Per germline, CDR1 MNHEY and CDR2 SVGAGI. The CDR3 length is 13 residues. Trimming shortened V by 5 bases and J by 4 bases, and 10 bases separated the two germline ends. The CDR3 bases are TGTGCCAGCAGTACGGGAAAATCAGATACGCAGTATTTT. Protein product: CASSTGKSDTQYF.

V and J are TRBV5-1 and TRBJ2-3, with a weak D call TRBD1 (6 bases). Germline CDR1 reads SGHRS; CDR2 reads YFSETQ. Deletions cut 0 bases from V and 2 bases from J, with 16 bases between. This CDR3 is built from 17 residues. CDR3 region: CASSLALTGDITDTQYF. CDR3 sequence (DNA): TGCGCCAGCAGCTTGGCCCTGACAGGAGACATCACAGATACGCAGTATTTT.

The V and J genes are TRBV7-9 and TRBJ1-5; a possible D gene is TRBD1 (5 bases). CDR1 and CDR2 from the germline V gene are SEHNR and FQNEAQ (reference sequence). The CDR3 extends over 16 amino acids. V lost 5 bases, J lost 4 bases, and 18 bases lay in between. The CDR3 sequence is CASSTGGSTRNQPQHF. The CDR3 DNA follows: TGTGCCAGCAGCACCGGGGGGAGCACCCGGAATCAGCCCCAGCATTTT.

V usage is TRBV28 and J usage is TRBJ1-2; D remains unclear. This CDR3 is 12 amino acids long. Germline values: CDR1 MDHEN, CDR2 SYDVKM. V was clipped by 11 bases and J by 8 bases, with 18 bases between them. CDR3: CAVRASYGGYTF. CDR3 sequence (DNA): TGTGCCGTTCGGGCGTCATATGGAGGCTACACCTTC.

The rearrangement links TRBV4-1 to TRBJ2-5; 7 bases are shared with TRBD1. This CDR3 region has 18 residues. Germline CDR1 and CDR2: MGHRA and YSYEKL. Trimming took 0 bases from V and 2 from J; bases not matched to a gene: 12. The CDR3 here is CASSQDLGLAGGQETQYF. DNA for the CDR3: TGCGCCAGCAGCCAAGATTTGGGCCTGGCAGGGGGACAAGAGACCCAGTACTTC.

This clone was counted between two and nine times. The gene calls are TRBV10-1 and TRBJ2-3; a possible D gene is TRBD2 (6 bases). The CDR3 spans 14 residues. Germline V gives CDR1 WNHNN, CDR2 SYGVQD (reference sequence). Trimming stripped 7 bases from V and 2 bases from J, with 13 bases between. The CDR3 here is CASTSGGATDTQYF. CDR3 bases: TGCGCCAGCACCTCCGGGGGAGCCACAGATACGCAGTATTTT.

This sequence joins TRBV29-1 and TRBJ1-1; D is perhaps TRBD1 (6 bases). Germline CDR1 is SQVTM and CDR2 is ANQGSEA. CDR3 size: 14 residues. Trimming took off 7 bases at V and 4 bases at J, with 19 bases between the two ends. The DNA of the CDR3 is TGCAGCGCTAACAACAGGGCAAGGGGCACTGAAGCTTTCTTT. As protein: CSANNRARGTEAFF.

The chain joins TRBV27 to TRBJ2-1; D is perhaps TRBD2 (6 bases). This CDR3 spans 17 amino acids. Germline V CDR1 and CDR2: MNHEY, SMNVEV (reference sequence). The V gene lost 7 bases and the J gene lost 0 bases, with 19 bases spanning the gap. The CDR3 DNA is TGTGCCAGCACCGCTCTAGCGATTACCCGCTCCTACAATGAGCAGTTCTTC. As protein: CASTALAITRSYNEQFF.

The chain links TRBV7-9 to TRBJ1-5; a weak D match, TRBD1 (5 bases). This CDR3 is 14 amino acids long. Germline V gives CDR1 SEHNR, CDR2 FQNEAQ (reference sequence). V lost 1 base, J lost 7 bases, and 11 bases lay in between. The CDR3 bases are TGTGCCAGCAGCTTAGATCACGACAGACAGCCCCAGCATTTT. This gives the protein CASSLDHDRQPQHF.

This rearrangement joins TRBV19 to TRBJ2-3, with TRBD1 matching 7 bases. V lost 3 bases, J lost 2 bases, and 5 bases stayed unmatched. The CDR3 length is 15 residues. Per the germline V gene, CDR1 is LNHDA and CDR2 is SQIVND (reference sequence). The CDR3 DNA reads TGTGCCAGTAGTATGGCACAGGGGTTCACAGATACGCAGTATTTT. Amino acid sequence: CASSMAQGFTDTQYF. Full variable domain (rest looked up from reference TRBV19 and TRBJ2-3): DGGITQSPKYLFRKEGQNVTLSCEQNLNHDAMYWYRQDPGQGLRLIYYSQIVNDFQKGDIAEGYSVSREKKESFPLTVTSAQKNPTAFYLCASSMAQGFTDTQYFGPGTRLTVL.

The V call is TRBV5-6, the J call TRBJ2-5; 8 bases line up with TRBD2. The germline CDR1 and CDR2 sequences are SGHDT and YYEEEE. This CDR3 is 15 amino acids long. V shed 5 bases, J shed 1 base, and the junction held 7 bases outside the gene matches. CDR3: CASSGSGVLQETQYF. CDR3 DNA sequence: TGTGCCAGCAGTGGTAGCGGGGTCCTCCAAGAGACCCAGTACTTC.

The rearrangement uses TRBV25-1 and TRBJ2-1; D not resolved. CDR3 length: 16 residues. With 3 bases removed from V and 0 bases from J, the gap between germline ends came to 12 bases. CDR1 is MGHDK, CDR2 SYGVNS, per germline. Here the CDR3 reads CASSDPTQSSYNEQFF. The CDR3 DNA is TGTGCCAGCAGTGACCCCACCCAGAGCTCCTACAATGAGCAGTTCTTC.

The V gene is TRBV18, the J gene TRBJ2-2; the D gene is possibly TRBD1 (6 bases). V was trimmed by 0 bases and J by 0 bases, leaving 11 bases between them. CDR1 and CDR2 (germline): KGHSH, LQKENI. This CDR3 comprises 17 residues. CDR3 nucleotides: TGTGCCAGCTCACCACCCAGGACAGTTACGAACACCGGGGAGCTGTTTTTT. Its translation is CASSPPRTVTNTGELFF.

The CDR3 nucleotides read TGTGCCAGCTCACCACGGTACCAAGAGACCCAGTACTTC. Translation gives CASSPRYQETQYF. The chain links TRBV18 to TRBJ2-5; D call uncertain. The CDR3 is 13 amino acids. Germline V CDR1 and CDR2: KGHSH, LQKENI. The V end lost 1 base, the J end lost 0 bases, and 3 bases lay between the germline ends.

The chain uses TRBV25-1 and TRBJ2-1; D unclear. There are 14 residues in the CDR3. Trimming cost V 4 bases and J 8 bases, with 15 bases left between them. Germline loops: CDR1 MGHDK, CDR2 SYGVNS. As DNA, the CDR3 is TGTGCCAGCAGTGGAGCTTACAGTCGCGATGAGCAGTTCTTC. Translating it yields CASSGAYSRDEQFF.

The chain is built from TRBV11-3 and TRBJ2-1; D is unresolved. Germline V gives CDR1 SGHNT, CDR2 YENEEA. Trimming removed 5 bases at V and 0 bases at J, with 17 bases between. The CDR3 spans 17 residues. The CDR3 is CASSRTGKASSYNEQFF. The CDR3 bases are TGTGCCAGCAGCAGGACCGGAAAGGCGAGCTCCTACAATGAGCAGTTCTTC.

The chain recombines TRBV5-1 with TRBJ2-1; TRBD1 matches 7 bases. With 3 bases clipped from V and 7 bases from J, the junction kept 10 bases outside the gene matches. Germline values: CDR1 SGHRS, CDR2 YFSETQ. The length of the CDR3 is 15 residues. This CDR3 is CASSSSGQKINEQFF. The CDR3, as DNA: TGCGCCAGCAGCTCCTCGGGACAGAAAATAAATGAGCAGTTCTTC.

This rearrangement joins TRBV7-8 to TRBJ2-2; 7 bases are a match to TRBD2. Germline V lookup: CDR1 SGHVS, CDR2 FQNEAQ. The CDR3 length is 16 residues. J lost 4 bases, V lost 5 bases, and 10 bases had no gene match. In DNA form, the CDR3 reads TGTGCCAGCAGCCTGGTTGGGAGGGATCCCACCGGGGAGCTGTTTTTT. Translation: CASSLVGRDPTGELFF. The complete variable domain, with remaining parts taken from reference TRBV7-8 and TRBJ2-2, reads GAGVSQSPRYKVAKRGQDVALRCDPISGHVSLFWYQQALGQGPEFLTYFQNEAQLDKSGLPSDRFFAERPEGSVSTLKIQRTQQEDSAVYLCASSLVGRDPTGELFFGEGSRLTVL.

As to this clone: Other DNA sequences in this specimen translate into the identical CDR3. The rearrangement uses TRBV11-3 and TRBJ2-5; D is possibly TRBD1 (6 bases). CDR1 is SGHNT, CDR2 YENEEA, per germline. The ends were cut back, 4 bases at V and 4 bases at J, with 10 bases in the middle. This CDR3 spans 13 amino acids. Here the CDR3 reads CASSSGVRETQYF. The CDR3 DNA follows: TGTGCCAGCAGCTCAGGGGTTCGAGAGACCCAGTACTTC. The entire variable domain, with the rest obtained from reference TRBV11-3 and TRBJ2-5, is as follows: EAGVVQSPRYKIIEKKQPVAFWCNPISGHNTLYWYLQNLGQGPELLIRYENEEAVDDSQLPKDRFSAERLKGVDSTLKIQPAELGDSAVYLCASSSGVRETQYFGPGTRLLVL.

V is TRBV2 and J is TRBJ1-1; D is ambiguous. Germline loops: CDR1 SNHLY, CDR2 FYNNEI. Trimming removed 6 bases at V and 0 bases at J, with 11 bases between. CDR3 length: 14 amino acids. CDR3 residues: CASSASPLNTEAFF. The CDR3 region has the DNA TGTGCCAGCAGCGCCTCACCCCTGAACACTGAAGCTTTCTTT.

V usage is TRBV7-8 and J usage is TRBJ2-5, with TRBD1 matching over 8 bases. Germline assignment: CDR1 SGHVS and CDR2 FQNEAQ. The CDR3 has 15 residues. With 4 bases clipped from V and 4 bases from J, the junction kept 8 bases outside the gene matches. For the CDR3, the DNA is TGTGCCAGCAGCTATGTCACAGGGGGTCGAGAGACCCAGTACTTC. This gives the protein CASSYVTGGRETQYF. Based on the CDR3 plus reference TRBV7-8 and TRBJ2-5, the full variable domain is GAGVSQSPRYKVAKRGQDVALRCDPISGHVSLFWYQQALGQGPEFLTYFQNEAQLDKSGLPSDRFFAERPEGSVSTLKIQRTQQEDSAVYLCASSYVTGGRETQYFGPGTRLLVL.

The chain is built from TRBV6-6 and TRBJ2-1, with D tentatively TRBD2 (5 bases). The germline V and J ends were trimmed by 0 bases and 3 bases, with 6 bases remaining between them. The CDR3 runs 14 residues. The germline CDR1 and CDR2 sequences are MNHNY and SVGAGI (reference sequence). The CDR3, as DNA: TGTGCCAGCAGTTACTCGAGGGTCTACAATGAGCAGTTCTTC. This encodes CASSYSRVYNEQFF.

The chain recombines TRBV14 with TRBJ2-7; D is undetermined. V was pared by 4 bases and J by 2 bases, with 9 bases between. The germline CDR1 and CDR2 sequences are SGHDN and FVKESK. The CDR3 sequence is 13 residues long. The CDR3 bases are TGTGCCAGCAGCCGCCCTGGGGCCTACGAGCAGTACTTC. This gives the protein CASSRPGAYEQYF.

This chain connects TRBV4-2 to TRBJ2-2; the match to TRBD2 covers 9 bases. The CDR3 length is 17 residues. CDR1 and CDR2 (germline): LGHNA, YNFKEQ. The V segment lost 4 bases and the J segment 0 bases; nucleotides outside the gene matches: 6. CDR3 protein: CASSPAGLATNTGELFF. The CDR3 DNA sequence: TGTGCCAGCAGCCCTGCGGGACTAGCCACGAACACCGGGGAGCTGTTTTTT.